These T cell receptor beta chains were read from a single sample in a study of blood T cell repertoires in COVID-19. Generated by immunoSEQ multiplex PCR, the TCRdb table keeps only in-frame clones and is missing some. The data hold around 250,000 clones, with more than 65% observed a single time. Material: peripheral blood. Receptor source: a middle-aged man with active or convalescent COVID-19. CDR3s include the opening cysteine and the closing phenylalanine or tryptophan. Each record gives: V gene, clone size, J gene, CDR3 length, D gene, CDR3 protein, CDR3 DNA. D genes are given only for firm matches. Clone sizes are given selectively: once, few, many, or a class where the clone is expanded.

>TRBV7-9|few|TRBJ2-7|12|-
CASSQASYEQYF
TGTGCCAGCAGCCAGGCCTCGTACGAGCAGTACTTC
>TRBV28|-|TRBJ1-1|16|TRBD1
CASRHIRGQGASSKEF
TGTGCCAGCAGACATATCCGGGGACAGGGGGCTTCTTCCAAAGAATTT
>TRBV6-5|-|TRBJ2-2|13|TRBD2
CASSRGGTGELFF
TGTGCCAGCAGCCGGGGGGGAACCGGGGAGCTGTTTTTT
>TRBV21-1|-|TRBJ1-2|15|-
CASSKSSSANYGYTF
TGTGCCAGCAGCAAGTCTAGCAGCGCTAACTATGGCTACACCTTC
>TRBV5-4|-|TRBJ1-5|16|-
CASSLGPDPSNQPQHF
TGTGCCAGCAGCTTGGGGCCCGATCCTAGCAATCAGCCCCAGCATTTT
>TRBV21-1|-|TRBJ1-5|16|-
CASSKGGRAFYQPQHF
TGTGCCAGCAGCAAAGGGGGCAGGGCGTTCTATCAGCCCCAGCATTTT
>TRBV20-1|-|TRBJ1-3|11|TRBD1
CSARAQGVRNF
TGCAGTGCAAGGGCACAGGGGGTGAGGAATTTT
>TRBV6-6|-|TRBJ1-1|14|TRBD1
CASRGQGRDTEAFF
TGTGCCAGCAGAGGACAGGGTAGGGACACTGAAGCTTTCTTT
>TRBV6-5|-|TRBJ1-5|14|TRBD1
CASSWDRVNQPQHF
TGTGCCAGCAGTTGGGACAGGGTAAATCAGCCCCAGCATTTT
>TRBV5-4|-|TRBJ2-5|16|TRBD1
CASSSLNQGEKETQYF
TGTGCCAGCAGCTCATTAAACCAGGGGGAGAAAGAGACCCAGTACTTC
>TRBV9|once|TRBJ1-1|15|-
CASSVVAGANTEAFF
TGTGCCAGCAGCGTAGTGGCAGGCGCGAACACTGAAGCTTTCTTT
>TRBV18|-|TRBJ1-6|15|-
CASSSRDPGSSPLHF
TGTGCCAGCTCATCCCGGGACCCCGGGAGTTCACCCCTCCACTTT
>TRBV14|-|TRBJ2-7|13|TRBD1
CASSQEGQGLLYF
TGTGCCAGCAGCCAAGAAGGACAGGGCCTGCTGTACTTC
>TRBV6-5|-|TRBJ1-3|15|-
CASSYRGMTGNTIYF
TGTGCCAGCAGTTATAGGGGGATGACTGGAAACACCATATATTTT
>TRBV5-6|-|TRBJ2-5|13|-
CASSLTPLEAQYF
TGTGCCAGCAGCTTGACGCCTTTGGAGGCCCAGTACTTC
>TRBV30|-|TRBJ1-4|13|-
CAWMEFTNEKLFF
TGTGCCTGGATGGAGTTTACTAATGAAAAACTGTTTTTT
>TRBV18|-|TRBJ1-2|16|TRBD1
CASSPPRTGNRGGYTF
TGTGCCAGCTCACCACCGAGGACAGGGAACCGGGGCGGCTACACCTTC
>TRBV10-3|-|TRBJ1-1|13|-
CAVQGLLNTEAFF
TGTGCCGTACAGGGACTATTGAACACTGAAGCTTTCTTT
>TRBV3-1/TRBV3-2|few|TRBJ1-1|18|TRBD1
CASSQLIFRGRMNTEAFF
TGTGCCAGCAGCCAGCTAATTTTCAGGGGGCGAATGAACACTGAAGCTTTCTTT
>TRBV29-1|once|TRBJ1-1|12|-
CSGRRGATEAFF
TGCAGCGGCAGACGGGGGGCAACTGAAGCTTTCTTT
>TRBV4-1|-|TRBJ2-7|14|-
CASSQQTQGYEQYF
TGCGCCAGCAGCCAGCAAACACAGGGCTACGAGCAGTACTTC
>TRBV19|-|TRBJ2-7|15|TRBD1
CASSIQGAGVHEQYF
TGTGCCAGTAGTATCCAGGGGGCTGGGGTACACGAGCAGTACTTC
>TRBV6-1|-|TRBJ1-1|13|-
CASSERGNTEAFF
TGTGCCAGCAGTGAAAGGGGGAACACTGAAGCTTTCTTT
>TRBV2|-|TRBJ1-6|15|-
CASSREVRGSAPLHF
TGTGCCAGCAGTCGAGAAGTAAGGGGTAGTGCACCCCTCCACTTT
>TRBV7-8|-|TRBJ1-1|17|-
CASSFTTTREMNTEAFF
TGTGCCAGCAGCTTTACGACGACGAGGGAAATGAACACTGAAGCTTTCTTT
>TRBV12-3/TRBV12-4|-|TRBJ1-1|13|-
CASSFKGGAEAFF
TGTGCCAGCAGTTTTAAAGGGGGGGCTGAAGCTTTCTTT
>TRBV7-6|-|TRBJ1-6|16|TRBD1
CASSLGGQAANSPLHF
TGTGCCAGCAGCTTAGGTGGACAGGCCGCTAATTCACCCCTCCACTTT
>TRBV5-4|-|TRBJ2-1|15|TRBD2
CASSSRTSGANEQFF
TGTGCCAGCAGCTCCAGGACTAGCGGGGCCAATGAGCAGTTCTTC
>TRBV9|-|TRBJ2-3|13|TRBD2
CASTTSGGDTQYF
TGTGCCAGCACCACTAGCGGGGGGGATACGCAGTATTTT
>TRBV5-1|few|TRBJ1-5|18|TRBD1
CASPRPRQGTFSNQPQHF
TGCGCCAGTCCCCGGCCCCGACAGGGGACCTTTAGCAATCAGCCCCAGCATTTT